The source of this TCR beta chain is a study of a mutant IDH1 vaccine in newly diagnosed glioma. As for the study in general: Most had both radiotherapy and temozolomide beforehand; others had only one.

The table came from immunoSEQ multiplex PCR; TCRdb's copy has only in-frame clones and leaves some out. This table holds tens of thousands of clones, around 74% found once. The time point denotes: week 23, last vaccination. A 20-mer mutant IDH1 peptide at 300 ug was injected subcutaneously with topical imiquimod. CDR1 is SGDLS, CDR2 YYNGEE, per germline. With 0 bases removed from V and 6 bases from J, the gap between germline ends came to 13 bases. The CDR3 is 15 amino acids. Worth noting for this clone: Antigen: not known.

The receptor was isolated from a man aged 50 to 59 with glioma. The sample here was PBMCs, taken from a glioma patient whose treatment included an IDH1 peptide vaccine. The chain combines TRBV9 with TRBJ1-5; D unresolved. CDR3 residues: CASSVEGRWGQPQHF. The CDR3 bases are TGTGCCAGCAGCGTAGAGGGCCGGTGGGGTCAGCCCCAGCATTTT.